This T cell receptor beta chain emerged from a study of beta chain features in type 1 diabetes. Reverse transcription of all isolated RNA meant that expressed TCRB transcripts were sequenced. Libraries were prepared by immunoSEQ multiplex PCR; TCRdb keeps only in-frame clonotypes and omits some of them. The table lists roughly 610,000 clones, about a sixth of them singletons. Study-wide findings and caveats: Cells with high TCR expression could be over-represented by cDNA sequencing.

Cell sorting via CD45RO/CCR7/CD25/CD127/CD95/CD27 was performed to obtain CD4+ naive, central memory, regulatory and stem cell-like memory cells. A remark on this clone: Its specificity is unknown.

V was shortened by 9 bases and J by 8 bases, with 19 bases between the two germline ends. The CDR3 runs to 14 residues. Germline loops: CDR1 MNHNY, CDR2 SVGAGI (reference sequence). Sequencing was done on a sample of naive CD4+ T cells from blood. The rearrangement links TRBV6-6 to TRBJ1-4; D may be TRBD1 (5 bases). This receptor was taken from a young man in good health. The CDR3 here is CASKTSGSGEKLFF. DNA of the CDR3: TGTGCCAGTAAAACCTCAGGGAGCGGGGAAAAACTGTTTTTT.